The clone carrying this T cell receptor (beta chain) was picked up a small number of times. These data come from a study of cytomegalovirus exposure and HLA in healthy donors. Primers included in the PCR were 60 Vbeta and 13 Jbeta primers. The assay was immunoSEQ multiplex PCR, and TCRdb's table has in-frame clones only and misses some. The data contain approximately 210,000 clones, 79% of them singletons. CDR3 size: 14 residues. Germline V lookup: CDR1 GTSNPN, CDR2 SVGIG (reference sequence). V was trimmed by 0 bases and J by 3 bases, leaving 11 bases between them. The TCR originated in a girl aged 5-17 years in good health and CMV-seropositive. This chain connects TRBV30 to TRBJ1-2; D may be TRBD1 (6 bases). Source material: PBMCs. This chain's CDR3 is CAWSVWAGDYGYTF. In DNA form, the CDR3 reads TGTGCCTGGAGTGTATGGGCAGGGGACTATGGCTACACCTTC.